The 27 T cell receptor beta chains below were found in one sample sequenced in a study of blood T cell repertoires in COVID-19. Clones were read by immunoSEQ multiplex PCR, and TCRdb kept only the in-frame ones, dropping some. This table holds 110,000 or so clones, roughly 87% found once. The sequenced material came from peripheral blood. The origin of the receptors is a human donor in a cohort sampled during active COVID-19.

In DNA, the CDR3 is TGTGCCAGCAGCCCTTCGACGGGACAGCCGTCCTACGAGCAGTACTTC. This gives the protein CASSPSTGQPSYEQYF. The gene calls are TRBV9 and TRBJ2-7; 7 positions match TRBD1. This CDR3 spans 16 amino acids. Germline loops: CDR1 SGDLS, CDR2 YYNGEE. Trimming removed 4 bases from V and 1 base from J; junction bases left unmatched: 11.

The chain is built from TRBV3-1 (or the pseudogene TRBV3-2) and TRBJ2-4; maybe TRBD2 (7 bases). CDR1 and CDR2 from the germline V gene are LGHDT and YNNKEL (reference sequence). This CDR3 has 18 residues. The V end lost 4 bases, the J end lost 3 bases, and 22 bases lay between the germline ends. The CDR3 loop is CASSPPVGGVRGKNIQYF. The CDR3 DNA sequence: TGTGCCAGCAGCCCCCCTGTGGGGGGGGTCAGGGGCAAAAACATTCAGTACTTC.

This chain uses TRBV5-1 with TRBJ2-5, with 11 bases that match TRBD2. Unmatched junction bases numbered 9, after V lost 4 bases and J lost 1 base. The CDR3 totals 17 residues. The germline CDR1 and CDR2 sequences are SGHRS and YFSETQ. The CDR3 bases are TGCGCCAGCAGCGGACACTCTAGCGGGGGGCCCCAAGAGACCCAGTACTTC. Translated, it gives CASSGHSSGGPQETQYF.

V is TRBV7-9 and J is TRBJ1-1, with D maybe TRBD1 (5 bases). The germline V gene encodes CDR1 SEHNR and CDR2 FQNEAQ (reference sequence). Trimming took off 6 bases at V and 5 bases at J, with 13 bases between the two ends. The length of the CDR3 is 13 residues. For the CDR3, the DNA is TGTGCCAGCAGTCCTGGACATAATACTGAAGCTTTCTTT. Protein product: CASSPGHNTEAFF.

The chain couples TRBV7-2 to TRBJ2-6; the match to TRBD1 covers 9 bases. CDR1 and CDR2 from the germline V gene are SGHTA and FQGNSA. Germline trimming cut 5 bases from V and 9 bases from J; bases unmatched to any gene: 8. The CDR3 is made up of 15 amino acids. CDR3 nucleotide sequence: TGTGCCAGCAGCCGGGGACAGGGAGGGAGCAACGTCCTGACTTTC. It encodes CASSRGQGGSNVLTF.

The chain couples TRBV3-1 (or the pseudogene TRBV3-2) to TRBJ1-6; D gene uncertain. The CDR3 has 15 residues. Germline lookup yields CDR1 LGHDT and CDR2 YNNKEL (reference sequence). Between the trimmed V and J ends, which lost 0 bases and 4 bases, there was a span of 7 bases. Here the CDR3 reads CASSQEEGYNSPLHF. The CDR3 DNA is TGTGCCAGCAGCCAAGAGGAGGGTTATAATTCACCCCTCCACTTT.

The rearrangement links TRBV6-5 to TRBJ1-2, with D unresolved. Trimming left V 0 bases short and J 2 bases short, with 7 bases between. Germline V gives CDR1 MNHEY, CDR2 SVGAGI. CDR3 size: 14 residues. CDR3 sequence (DNA): TGTGCCAGCAGTTACTCAGAGGGCAACTATGGCTACACCTTC. Protein sequence: CASSYSEGNYGYTF.

This chain connects TRBV19 to TRBJ1-4, with D unresolved. The CDR3 length is 17 residues. Per germline, CDR1 LNHDA and CDR2 SQIVND (reference sequence). Trimming stripped 5 bases from V and 0 bases from J, with 16 bases between. The CDR3 loop is CASSDRGGSATNEKLFF. The DNA for the CDR3 is TGTGCCAGTAGTGATAGAGGAGGTTCAGCAACTAATGAAAAACTGTTTTTT. The full variable domain, in which reference TRBV19 and TRBJ1-4 provide the parts outside the CDR3, is DGGITQSPKYLFRKEGQNVTLSCEQNLNHDAMYWYRQDPGQGLRLIYYSQIVNDFQKGDIAEGYSVSREKKESFPLTVTSAQKNPTAFYLCASSDRGGSATNEKLFFGSGTQLSVL.

The V and J genes are TRBV3-1 (or the pseudogene TRBV3-2) and TRBJ2-5, with 10 positions matching TRBD2. Trimming took 4 bases from V and 5 from J; bases not matched to a gene: 10. The length of the CDR3 is 16 residues. Germline V gene lookup returns CDR1 LGHDT and CDR2 YNNKEL (reference sequence). This chain's CDR3 is CASSRSSGGGGETQYF. CDR3 bases: TGTGCCAGCAGCCGATCTAGCGGGGGAGGTGGGGAGACCCAGTACTTC.

The chain uses TRBV27 and TRBJ1-1; TRBD1 matches at 9 bases. The CDR3 consists of 16 residues. The trim removed 3 bases at V and 7 bases at J, leaving 12 bases unmatched. From germline, CDR1 is MNHEY and CDR2 SMNVEV (reference sequence). For the CDR3, the DNA is TGTGCCAGCAGTTTTTCCGCGACAGGGGGTAGGATTGAAGCTTTCTTT. As protein: CASSFSATGGRIEAFF.

The chain links TRBV6-4 to TRBJ2-1; D is possibly TRBD2 (7 bases). This CDR3 spans 18 amino acids. Germline CDR1 is MRHNA and CDR2 is SNTAGT. Trimming took off 2 bases at V and 6 bases at J, with 23 bases between the two ends. CDR3 nucleotides: TGTGCCAGCAGTGACCTCCCCACTAGCGCTGGGGGCCCCAATGAGCAGTTCTTC. This encodes CASSDLPTSAGGPNEQFF.

This clone was counted once. The chain joins TRBV15 to TRBJ2-7; a weak D match, TRBD1 (6 bases). Trimming left V 0 bases short and J 5 bases short, with 17 bases between. Germline V CDR1 and CDR2: LNHNV, YYDKDF (reference sequence). This CDR3 has 16 amino acids. This chain's CDR3 is CATSRDLSQGGNEQYF. The CDR3 bases are TGTGCCACCAGCAGAGATCTTTCACAGGGCGGCAACGAGCAGTACTTC.

The genes are TRBV14 and TRBJ2-7; D possibly corresponds to TRBD1 (7 bases). CDR1 is SGHDN, CDR2 FVKESK, per germline. The CDR3 is 14 residues long. Between the trimmed V and J ends, which lost 3 bases and 5 bases, there was a span of 14 bases. CDR3: CASSQGQRAHEQYF. The CDR3 coding sequence is TGTGCCAGCAGCCAGGGACAGCGGGCCCACGAGCAGTACTTC.

The J gene is TRBJ1-2, the V gene TRBV15, with 9 bases identical to TRBD1. Germline CDR1 reads LNHNV; CDR2 reads YYDKDF (reference sequence). There are 15 residues in the CDR3. Trimming cost V 2 bases and J 4 bases; bases outside gene matches: 5. The CDR3, as DNA: TGTGCCACCAGCAGAACAGGGGGCGTCGCCTATGGCTACACCTTC. Translated: CATSRTGGVAYGYTF.

A note on this clone: Because the CDR3's place on the DNA is in doubt, the DNA is left out and the CDR3 is given as listed by TCRdb. The chain uses TRBV27 and TRBJ1-6. 12 amino acids form the CDR3, both terminal residues included. Germline loops: CDR1 MNHEY, CDR2 SMNVEV (reference sequence). The CDR3 is CASSSSFSPLHF.

This chain links TRBV2 with TRBJ2-3; D is unresolved. V dropped 0 bases and J dropped 2 bases, with 12 bases sitting between them. The CDR3 totals 16 residues. Germline V gives CDR1 SNHLY, CDR2 FYNNEI. The DNA of the CDR3 is TGTGCCAGCAGTGAAGCGCTAGGATACGTCACAGATACGCAGTATTTT. This encodes CASSEALGYVTDTQYF.

The genes are TRBV2 and TRBJ2-1; D not certain. The ends were cut back, 6 bases at V and 6 bases at J, with 12 bases in the middle. CDR1 and CDR2 (germline): SNHLY, FYNNEI. The CDR3 is made up of 13 amino acids. For the CDR3, the DNA is TGTGCCAGCAGGACACAGCCCGGCAATGAGCAGTTCTTC. This codes for CASRTQPGNEQFF.

The genes are TRBV4-1 and TRBJ2-7, with TRBD1 matching 7 bases. Germline CDR1 and CDR2: MGHRA and YSYEKL. Trimming took 3 bases from V and 2 from J; bases not matched to a gene: 7. The length of the CDR3 is 15 residues. CDR3 bases: TGCGCCAGCAGCCACACCGGGACAGCAACCTACGAGCAGTACTTC. It translates to CASSHTGTATYEQYF.

J is TRBJ1-1 and V is TRBV9, with no clear D. V lost 0 bases to trimming and J lost 0 bases, with 6 bases between them. The CDR3 runs to 14 residues. Germline CDR1 is SGDLS and CDR2 is YYNGEE. In nucleotides, the CDR3 is TGTGCCAGCAGCGTAGGACAATTGAACACTGAAGCTTTCTTT. Encoded protein: CASSVGQLNTEAFF.

The table lists this clone with a few counts. V is TRBV19 and J is TRBJ1-3, with 8 bases lining up with TRBD1. The CDR3 is 14 residues long. V shed 9 bases, J shed 0 bases, and the junction held 4 bases outside the gene matches. Looked up from germline, CDR1 is LNHDA and CDR2 is SQIVND (reference sequence). CDR3 loop: CASDRGSSGNTIYF. CDR3 in DNA: TGTGCCAGCGACAGGGGCTCCTCTGGAAACACCATATATTTT.

The rearrangement joins TRBV25-1 to TRBJ1-2, with TRBD1 as a possible D gene (5 bases). Germline V gene lookup returns CDR1 MGHDK and CDR2 SYGVNS. V gave up 3 bases and J gave up 8 bases, with 10 bases separating them. The CDR3 has 12 residues. The CDR3 DNA is TGTGCCAGCAGTGACAGGGAGGGGGGCTACACCTTC. Its protein is CASSDREGGYTF.

The V and J genes are TRBV28 and TRBJ2-4, with D tentatively TRBD2 (5 bases). The germline V gene has CDR1 MDHEN and CDR2 SYDVKM. The length of the CDR3 is 15 residues. The germline V and J ends were trimmed by 5 bases and 1 base, with 12 bases remaining between them. The CDR3: CASSPPEAAKNIQYF. CDR3 coding DNA: TGTGCCAGCAGTCCTCCGGAGGCGGCCAAAAACATTCAGTACTTC.

Worth noting for this clone: A junction end diverges from the germline sequence, so it may reflect a read error. The rearrangement joins TRBV11-3 to TRBJ1-1; D gene uncertain. Germline V gene lookup returns CDR1 SGHNT and CDR2 YENEEA. This CDR3 has 13 residues. Here the CDR3 reads CASSLSGNAEAFF. CDR3 DNA sequence: TGTGCCAGCAGCTTATCCGGGAACGCTGAAGCTTTCTTT.

The chain joins TRBV6-1 to TRBJ2-7; the D gene is possibly TRBD2 (6 bases). Deletions cut 3 bases from V and 1 base from J, with 13 bases between. The CDR3 contains 15 residues. Germline lookup yields CDR1 MNHNS and CDR2 SASEGT. The CDR3 is CASSEGLEPSYEQYF. CDR3 bases: TGTGCCAGCAGTGAGGGACTGGAGCCTTCCTACGAGCAGTACTTC.

The CDR3 nucleotides are TGTGCCTGCGGACAGAATCTCCCTGGGGCCAACGTCCTGACTTTC. Translating it yields CACGQNLPGANVLTF. The J gene is TRBJ2-6, the V gene TRBV27; the D gene is possibly TRBD1 (6 bases). Germline loops: CDR1 MNHEY, CDR2 SMNVEV (reference sequence). There are 15 residues in the CDR3. V was pared by 11 bases and J by 2 bases, with 16 bases between.

The chain employs TRBV5-5 and TRBJ2-5, with a weak D call TRBD2 (6 bases). Germline V lookup: CDR1 SGHKS, CDR2 YYEKEE (reference sequence). Deletions cut 4 bases from V and 5 bases from J, with 9 bases between. The CDR3 spans 12 residues. The CDR3 DNA follows: TGTGCCAGCAGCCCGGAGGGGGAGACCCAGTACTTC. It is translated as CASSPEGETQYF.

This clone showed up just once. This rearrangement joins TRBV20-1 to TRBJ2-3; 9 bases fit TRBD2. This CDR3 has 17 amino acids. Trimming at V came to 3 bases and at J to 0 bases, leaving 10 bases not matched to a gene. Germline V lookup: CDR1 DFQATT, CDR2 SNEGSKA (reference sequence). Written as DNA, the CDR3 is TGCAGTGCTAGTAGAACCCCTAGCGGGGCTAGCACAGATACGCAGTATTTT. Its protein product is CSASRTPSGASTDTQYF.